Presented here are 26 T cell receptor beta chains from one specimen sequenced in a study of T cells in Graves' hyperthyroidism and ophthalmopathy. RNA transcripts provided the source from which TCR beta CDR3 regions were amplified. Researchers ran a first-round RT-PCR on the TCR CDR3 using the HTBI primer set. TCRdb analysed the multiplex PCR reads with MiXCR anew, one entry per CDR3 protein. The sample contains roughly 500,000 distinct CDR3 sequences, about 43% of which appear only once. Sequenced sample: peripheral blood or thyroid tissue (not recorded which). Receptor source: an adult woman with Graves' disease, either hyperthyroidism or ophthalmopathy (not recorded which).

This clonotype has just a few counts. This chain joins TRBV11-2 and TRBJ1-2; a possible D gene is TRBD1 (6 bases). V was trimmed by 6 bases and J by 8 bases, leaving 16 bases between them. CDR3 length equals 13 residues. Germline V lookup: CDR1 SGHAT, CDR2 FQNNGV. Written as DNA, the CDR3 is TGTGCCAGCAGACGAATACAGGGAGGAGGCTACACCTTC. Translated, it gives CASRRIQGGGYTF.

In this sample, this clonotype turned up many times. J is TRBJ1-5 and V is TRBV30, with D hard to call. The germline CDR1 and CDR2 sequences are GTSNPN and SVGIG (reference sequence). The V end lost 2 bases, the J end lost 7 bases, and 12 bases lay between the germline ends. CDR3 length equals 13 residues. DNA for the CDR3: TGTGCCTGGAGTCCTGGTCTTGGGCAGCCCCAGCATTTT. It encodes CAWSPGLGQPQHF.

Many counts were recorded for this clonotype. The rearrangement joins TRBV7-3 to TRBJ1-5; D is possibly TRBD1 (5 bases). The germline V and J ends were trimmed by 4 bases and 3 bases, with 19 bases remaining between them. The CDR3 runs to 17 residues. Looked up from germline, CDR1 is SGHTA and CDR2 is FQGTGA. CDR3 in amino acids: CASSSRDLLIFNQPQHF. As DNA, the CDR3 is TGTGCCAGCAGCTCCCGGGACCTTCTAATCTTCAATCAGCCCCAGCATTTT.

The rearrangement joins TRBV7-2 to TRBJ1-5, with unresolved D. From germline, CDR1 is SGHTA and CDR2 FQGNSA. The CDR3 contains 14 residues. V lost 5 bases, J lost 10 bases, and 18 bases lay in between. CDR3 in DNA: TGTGCCAGCAGCCTAGGACTAGCGGGAGTTCCCCAGCATTTT. Its protein product is CASSLGLAGVPQHF.

This clonotype came up a few times. J is TRBJ1-1 and V is TRBV28; no definite D call. Trimming removed 2 bases from V and 4 bases from J, with 8 bases in between. The CDR3 totals 13 residues. The germline V gene has CDR1 MDHEN and CDR2 SYDVKM. The CDR3 loop reads CASSLVRVTEAFF. CDR3 in DNA: TGTGCCAGCAGTTTAGTTCGGGTCACTGAAGCTTTCTTT.

This clonotype was detected many times. V usage is TRBV9 and J usage is TRBJ2-2, with D uncertain. The CDR3 is 15 amino acids. Germline V lookup: CDR1 SGDLS, CDR2 YYNGEE. V was shortened by 1 base and J by 4 bases, with 11 bases between the two germline ends. The CDR3 reads CASSVLDAFTGELFF. The CDR3 region has the DNA TGTGCCAGCAGCGTATTGGATGCATTCACCGGGGAGCTGTTTTTT.

On this clonotype itself: A read error may explain this, as a much larger clone is one base away. V usage is TRBV20-1 and J usage is TRBJ1-1; unclear D gene. Germline CDR1 DFQATT, CDR2 SNEGSKA (reference sequence). This CDR3 is built from 14 residues. V was shortened by 3 bases and J by 3 bases, with 14 bases between the two germline ends. The CDR3 DNA is TGCAGTGCTAGGGCGCAGATTGAGCACACTGAAGCTTTCTTT. Translation: CSARAQIEHTEAFF.

This clonotype was seen at least ten times. The rearrangement links TRBV13 to TRBJ1-2; D remains unclear. The length of the CDR3 is 12 residues. The V and J ends lost 5 bases and 4 bases respectively, with 8 bases between them. Germline V gene lookup returns CDR1 PRHDT and CDR2 FYEKMQ (reference sequence). The CDR3 protein is CASSPRPYGYTF. In nucleotides, the CDR3 is TGTGCCAGCAGCCCCAGGCCCTATGGCTACACCTTC. Supplemented by reference TRBV13 and TRBJ1-2, the full variable domain reads AAGVIQSPRHLIKEKRETATLKCYPIPRHDTVYWYQQGPGQDPQFLISFYEKMQSDKGSIPDRFSAQQFSDYHSELNMSSLELGDSALYFCASSPRPYGYTFGSGTRLTVV.

Ten or more counts support this clonotype. V usage is TRBV9 and J usage is TRBJ2-2; tentatively, D is TRBD2 (6 bases). V shed 3 bases and J shed 0 bases, with 12 bases lying between them. CDR1 and CDR2 from the germline V gene are SGDLS and YYNGEE. This CDR3 comprises 16 residues. This chain's CDR3 is CASSEEGRANTGELFF. The CDR3 coding sequence is TGTGCCAGCAGCGAGGAGGGACGGGCGAACACCGGGGAGCTGTTTTTT.

There are many counts of this clonotype. The V and J genes are TRBV2 and TRBJ2-5; D tentatively fits TRBD1 or TRBD2 (5 bases each). CDR3 length equals 13 residues. Deletions cut 4 bases from V and 6 bases from J, with 12 bases between. CDR1 and CDR2 from the germline V gene are SNHLY and FYNNEI. CDR3 in amino acids: CASSGGRDQTQYF. In DNA, the CDR3 is TGTGCCAGCAGTGGCGGTCGGGACCAGACCCAGTACTTC.

The chain uses TRBV30 and TRBJ1-3; no definite D call. In germline, CDR1 is GTSNPN, CDR2 SVGIG (reference sequence). Trimming pared 2 bases from V and 0 bases from J, leaving 5 bases between. This CDR3 spans 13 amino acids. The CDR3 here is CAWSTGSGNTIYF. CDR3 nucleotides: TGTGCCTGGAGTACGGGCTCTGGAAACACCATATATTTT.

In its sample, this clonotype was seen many times. V is TRBV5-1 and J is TRBJ1-2; the D is unclear. V was trimmed by 5 bases and J by 2 bases, leaving 10 bases between them. This CDR3 is built from 13 residues. The germline V gene has CDR1 SGHRS and CDR2 YFSETQ. The CDR3 coding sequence is TGCGCCAGCAGTGTGGATCGGAACTATGGCTACACCTTC. Translation: CASSVDRNYGYTF.

V and J are TRBV2 and TRBJ2-7; possible D gene TRBD2, 5 bases. V shed 6 bases and J shed 3 bases, with 9 bases lying between them. The CDR3 loop spans 12 amino acids. CDR1 SNHLY and CDR2 FYNNEI come from the germline V gene. The CDR3: CASRADYYEQYF. CDR3 sequence (DNA): TGTGCCAGCAGGGCAGACTACTACGAGCAGTACTTC.

This chain joins TRBV20-1 and TRBJ2-7; a weak D match, TRBD1 (5 bases). V shed 0 bases and J shed 2 bases, with 8 bases lying between them. This CDR3 is 13 amino acids long. The germline CDR1 and CDR2 sequences are DFQATT and SNEGSKA (reference sequence). For the CDR3, the DNA is TGCAGTGCTAGAGATCAGACAGCCTACGAGCAGTACTTC. Its protein product is CSARDQTAYEQYF.

The V gene is TRBV28, the J gene TRBJ2-7, with D uncertain. The CDR3 length is 14 residues. Germline V lookup: CDR1 MDHEN, CDR2 SYDVKM. Trimming cost V 7 bases and J 0 bases, with 13 bases left between them. The CDR3 sequence: CASITPTNSYEQYF. The CDR3 DNA sequence: TGTGCCAGCATTACCCCGACAAACTCCTACGAGCAGTACTTC.

The chain uses TRBV11-1 and TRBJ2-2; weak D call: TRBD1 (6 bases). This CDR3 has 13 amino acids. Germline loops: CDR1 SGHAT, CDR2 FQDESV (reference sequence). V was trimmed by 8 bases and J by 2 bases, leaving 9 bases between them. The CDR3 coding sequence is TGTGCCAGCTGGGACATCAACACCGGGGAGCTGTTTTTT. This sequence encodes CASWDINTGELFF.

The table lists this clonotype with many counts. This chain joins TRBV5-1 and TRBJ2-7; D is perhaps TRBD1 or TRBD2 (6 bases each). The length of the CDR3 is 15 residues. Trimming stripped 4 bases from V and 0 bases from J, with 14 bases between. From germline, CDR1 is SGHRS and CDR2 YFSETQ. Here the CDR3 DNA reads TGCGCCAGCAGCCCCCTAGGGGGGAGCTCCTACGAGCAGTACTTC. Translated, it gives CASSPLGGSSYEQYF.

This clonotype was recorded a few times. J is TRBJ2-5 and V is TRBV30; 7 bases align to TRBD1. The CDR3 extends over 13 amino acids. V lost 6 bases, J lost 8 bases, and 12 bases stayed unmatched. The germline V gene has CDR1 GTSNPN and CDR2 SVGIG (reference sequence). CDR3 region: CACRQGSGETQYF. CDR3 sequence (DNA): TGTGCCTGCCGACAGGGTTCTGGTGAAACCCAGTACTTC.

The J gene is TRBJ2-5, the V gene TRBV7-2, with 8 bases lining up with TRBD1. Trimming at V came to 5 bases and at J to 7 bases, leaving 6 bases not matched to a gene. CDR1 and CDR2 from the germline V gene are SGHTA and FQGNSA. This CDR3 has 13 amino acids. The CDR3 DNA follows: TGTGCCAGCAGCGTTGACAGGGGACGGACCCAGTACTTC. Translating it yields CASSVDRGRTQYF.

This clonotype has a count of ten or more. The V call is TRBV5-1, the J call TRBJ1-5; 10 bases are a match to TRBD1. In germline, CDR1 is SGHRS, CDR2 YFSETQ. This CDR3 is 16 amino acids long. V shed 3 bases, J shed 1 base, and the junction held 4 bases outside the gene matches. DNA of the CDR3: TGCGCCAGCAGCTGGGGGGACAGGGGCAGCAATCAGCCCCAGCATTTT. Translating it yields CASSWGDRGSNQPQHF.

This clonotype appeared a few times. V gene TRBV30 combines with J gene TRBJ2-7, with TRBD1 matching over 7 bases. J was trimmed by 0 bases and V by 5 bases; bases with no gene match: 4. Germline lookup yields CDR1 GTSNPN and CDR2 SVGIG (reference sequence). This CDR3 contains 13 residues. The DNA for the CDR3 is TGTGCCTGGCTTCGGGACAGCTCCTACGAGCAGTACTTC. This codes for CAWLRDSSYEQYF.

Of note for this clonotype: It may be a read error: a sequence one base away is much more abundant. The rearrangement uses TRBV5-1 and TRBJ2-6, with D hard to call. This CDR3 has 17 amino acids. Germline loops: CDR1 SGHRS, CDR2 YFSETQ. CDR3 nucleotide sequence: TGCGCCAGCAGCTTGGGTACAGAATCCTCTGAGGCCAACGTCCTGACTTTC. Its protein is CASSLGTESSEANVLTF.

This clonotype was seen a single time. V gene TRBV20-1 combines with J gene TRBJ2-5, with 7 bases aligning to TRBD1. The V and J ends lost 7 bases and 2 bases, in that order; junction bases with no gene match: 10. This CDR3 region has 14 residues. CDR1 and CDR2 (germline): DFQATT, SNEGSKA (reference sequence). CDR3 loop: CSESSTRGQETQYF. The CDR3 DNA follows: TGCAGTGAGTCGTCCACCAGGGGGCAAGAGACCCAGTACTTC.

The chain links TRBV10-3 to TRBJ2-5; D is perhaps TRBD1 (5 bases). The CDR3 is made up of 14 amino acids. V was pared by 3 bases and J by 7 bases, with 15 bases between. Germline V gives CDR1 ENHRY, CDR2 SYGVKD. The CDR3 region has the DNA TGTGCCATCAGTGATTTGATGGCAGGGCGGACCCAGTACTTC. This codes for CAISDLMAGRTQYF.

This clonotype was detected once. This may come from a read error, since a much larger clone is one base off. CDR3 sequence (DNA): TGTGACAGCAGTGAAACGGGGAGGGTTGGCTACACCTTC. As protein: CDSSETGRVGYTF. The gene calls are TRBV6-1 and TRBJ1-2, with D unresolved. CDR3 length equals 13 residues. From germline, CDR1 is MNHNS and CDR2 SASEGT.

This clonotype appeared many times. The chain links TRBV7-9 to TRBJ1-6, with a weak D call TRBD1 (5 bases). Trimming cost V 1 base and J 9 bases, with 7 bases left between them. The CDR3 sequence is 13 residues long. Germline V gives CDR1 SEHNR, CDR2 FQNEAQ (reference sequence). CDR3 in amino acids: CASSLGQGSPLHF. The CDR3, as DNA: TGTGCCAGCAGCTTAGGTCAGGGTTCACCCCTCCACTTT. Full variable domain (rest looked up from reference TRBV7-9 and TRBJ1-6): DTGVSQNPRHKITKRGQNVTFRCDPISEHNRLYWYRQTLGQGPEFLTYFQNEAQLEKSRLLSDRFSAERPKGSFSTLEIQRTEQGDSAMYLCASSLGQGSPLHFGNGTRLTVT.